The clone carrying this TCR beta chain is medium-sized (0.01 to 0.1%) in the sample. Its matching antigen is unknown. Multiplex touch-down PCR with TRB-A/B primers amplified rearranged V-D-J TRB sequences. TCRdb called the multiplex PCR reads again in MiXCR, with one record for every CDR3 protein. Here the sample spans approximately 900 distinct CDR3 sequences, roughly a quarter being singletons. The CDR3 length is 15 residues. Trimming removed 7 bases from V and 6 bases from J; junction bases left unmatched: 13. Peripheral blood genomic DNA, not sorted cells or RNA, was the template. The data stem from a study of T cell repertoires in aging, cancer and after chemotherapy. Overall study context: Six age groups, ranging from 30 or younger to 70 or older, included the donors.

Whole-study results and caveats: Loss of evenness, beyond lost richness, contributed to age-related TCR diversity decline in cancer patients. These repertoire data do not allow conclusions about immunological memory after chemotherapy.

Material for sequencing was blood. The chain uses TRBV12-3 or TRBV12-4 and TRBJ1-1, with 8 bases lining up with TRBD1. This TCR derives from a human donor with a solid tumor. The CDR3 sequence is CASTKLQGVGSEAFF. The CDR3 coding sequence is TGTGCCAGCACCAAGCTACAGGGGGTAGGCTCTGAAGCTTTCTTT.